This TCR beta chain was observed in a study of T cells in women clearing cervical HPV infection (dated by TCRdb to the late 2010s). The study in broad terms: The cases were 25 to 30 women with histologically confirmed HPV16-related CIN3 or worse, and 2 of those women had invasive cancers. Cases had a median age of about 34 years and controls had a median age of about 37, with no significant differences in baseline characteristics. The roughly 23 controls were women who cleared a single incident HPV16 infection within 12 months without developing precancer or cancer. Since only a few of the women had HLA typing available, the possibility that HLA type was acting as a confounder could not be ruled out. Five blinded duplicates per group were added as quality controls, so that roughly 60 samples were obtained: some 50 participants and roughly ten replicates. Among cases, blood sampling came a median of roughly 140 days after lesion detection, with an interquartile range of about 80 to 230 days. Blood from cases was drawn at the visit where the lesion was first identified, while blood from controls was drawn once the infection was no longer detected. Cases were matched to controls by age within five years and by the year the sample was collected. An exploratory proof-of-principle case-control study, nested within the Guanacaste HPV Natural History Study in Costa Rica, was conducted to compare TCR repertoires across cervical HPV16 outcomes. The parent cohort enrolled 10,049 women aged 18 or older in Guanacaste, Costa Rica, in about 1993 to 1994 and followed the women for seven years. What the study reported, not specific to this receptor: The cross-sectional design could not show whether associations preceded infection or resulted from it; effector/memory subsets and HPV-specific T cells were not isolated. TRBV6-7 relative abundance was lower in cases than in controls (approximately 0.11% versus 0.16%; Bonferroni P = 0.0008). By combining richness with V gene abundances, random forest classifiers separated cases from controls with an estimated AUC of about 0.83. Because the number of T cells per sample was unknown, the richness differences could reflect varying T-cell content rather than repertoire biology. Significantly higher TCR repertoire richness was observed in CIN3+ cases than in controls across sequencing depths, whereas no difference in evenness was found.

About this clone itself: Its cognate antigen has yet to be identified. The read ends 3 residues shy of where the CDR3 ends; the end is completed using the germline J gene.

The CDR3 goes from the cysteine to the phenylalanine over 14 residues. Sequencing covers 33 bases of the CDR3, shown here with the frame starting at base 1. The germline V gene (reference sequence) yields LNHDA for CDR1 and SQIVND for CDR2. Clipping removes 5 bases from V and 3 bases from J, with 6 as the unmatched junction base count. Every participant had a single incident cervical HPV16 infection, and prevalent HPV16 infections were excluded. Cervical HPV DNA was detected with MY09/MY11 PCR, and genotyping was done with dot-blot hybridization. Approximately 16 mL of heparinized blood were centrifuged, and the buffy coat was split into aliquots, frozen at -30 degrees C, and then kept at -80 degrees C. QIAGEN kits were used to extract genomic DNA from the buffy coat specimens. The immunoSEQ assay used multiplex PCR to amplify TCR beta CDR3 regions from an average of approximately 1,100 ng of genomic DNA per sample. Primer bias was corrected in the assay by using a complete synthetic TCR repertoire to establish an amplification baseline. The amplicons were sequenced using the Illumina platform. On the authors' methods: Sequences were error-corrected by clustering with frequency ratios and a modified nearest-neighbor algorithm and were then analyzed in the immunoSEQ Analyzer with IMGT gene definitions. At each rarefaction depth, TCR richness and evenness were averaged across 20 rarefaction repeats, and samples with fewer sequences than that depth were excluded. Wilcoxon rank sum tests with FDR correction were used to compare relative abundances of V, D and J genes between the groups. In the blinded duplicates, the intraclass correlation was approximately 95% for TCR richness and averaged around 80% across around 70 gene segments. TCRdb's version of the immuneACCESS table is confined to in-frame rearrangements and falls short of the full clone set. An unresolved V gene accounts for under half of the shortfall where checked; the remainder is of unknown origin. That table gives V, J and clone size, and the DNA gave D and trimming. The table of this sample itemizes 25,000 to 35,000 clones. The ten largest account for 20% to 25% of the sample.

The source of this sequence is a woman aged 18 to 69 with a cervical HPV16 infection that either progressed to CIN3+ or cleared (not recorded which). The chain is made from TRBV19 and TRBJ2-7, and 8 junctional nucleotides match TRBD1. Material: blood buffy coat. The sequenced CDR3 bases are TGTGCCAGTAGTGGGGGACAGGTCCTCTACGAG. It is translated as CASSGGQVLYE. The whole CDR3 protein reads CASSGGQVLYEQYF.